This section outlines one T cell receptor beta chain sequence together with its context. This sample was included in a study of OX40 agonist ivuxolimab in advanced cancers. V was clipped by 2 bases and J by 9 bases; unmatched bases: 10. The CDR3 sequence is 16 residues long. Germline V gene lookup returns CDR1 MRHNA and CDR2 SNTAGT. The table came from immunoSEQ multiplex PCR; TCRdb's copy has only in-frame clones and leaves some out. This table holds around 81,000 clones, roughly 88% found once. The chain employs TRBV6-4 and TRBJ1-5, with TRBD1 identical over 10 bases. Sequencing used CD4+ or CD8+ T cells sorted from blood, obtained in a trial of the OX40 agonist ivuxolimab. The sequence was collected from an adult with an advanced solid tumor such as melanoma, head and neck, liver or kidney cancer. CDR3 amino acids: CASSDGTGVGLGPQHF. In DNA form, the CDR3 reads TGTGCCAGCAGTGACGGGACAGGGGTCGGATTGGGGCCCCAGCATTTT.